This record concerns one T cell receptor beta chain sequence. Combining a sample-barcoded 5' primer with a J-beta primer mix, a second PCR ran for 7 to 11 cycles. TCRdb re-analysed the 5' RACE reads in MiXCR, keeping a single row per CDR3 protein. The table shows roughly 730,000 distinct CDR3 sequences, with about 56% occurring only once. The data originate from a study of blood T cells in healthy people across ages. The CDR3 extends over 15 amino acids. CDR1 LGHNT and CDR2 FRNRAP come from the germline V gene. Between the trimmed V and J ends, which lost 0 bases and 4 bases, there was a span of 7 bases.

This receptor was taken from a man aged 35-49 years in good health. The sample taken for sequencing was blood. The rearrangement uses TRBV12-5 and TRBJ2-6; no firm D call. The CDR3 nucleotides are TGTGCTAGTGGTTTGGTTGGGTCCGGGGCCAACGTCCTGACTTTC. Encoded protein: CASGLVGSGANVLTF.